This T cell receptor beta chain emerged from a study of blood T cell repertoires in COVID-19. Study in general: T cells, B-cell-depleted T cells, or PBMCs provided the cDNA or gDNA that served as material.

Per the original methods: Counts of nucleated cells, estimated from reference gene primer amplification, were obtained. Sequencing was performed with immunoSEQ multiplex PCR; in TCRdb, only in-frame clones are kept and a portion is missing. V, J and clone size reflect that table, while D and trimming were determined from the DNA. The sample records some 240,000 clones, 84% being singletons. The length of the CDR3 is 12 residues. Germline-derived CDR1 and CDR2 are MDHEN and SYDVKM. Trimming stripped 3 bases from V and 3 bases from J, with 5 bases between. Sequenced input: peripheral blood. The chain has TRBV28 and TRBJ1-1, with D unresolved. The TCR was taken from a woman between 40 and 50 years old who had recovered from COVID-19. The CDR3 region is CASSLSYTEAFF. CDR3 bases: TGTGCCAGCAGTTTGTCCTACACTGAAGCTTTCTTT.